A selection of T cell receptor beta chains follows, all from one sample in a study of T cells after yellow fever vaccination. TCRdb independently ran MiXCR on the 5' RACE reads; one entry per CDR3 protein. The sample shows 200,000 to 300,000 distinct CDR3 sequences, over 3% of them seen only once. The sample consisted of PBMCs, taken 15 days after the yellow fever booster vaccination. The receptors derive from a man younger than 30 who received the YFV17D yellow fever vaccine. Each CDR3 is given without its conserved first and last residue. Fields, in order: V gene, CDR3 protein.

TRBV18,ASSEWARGATSYNEQF
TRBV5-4,ASSGWGTGELF
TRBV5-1,ASSLGDGQFNYEQY
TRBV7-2,ASSPRGTGPRTGELF
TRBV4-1,ASSQVWGRDYNSNQPQH
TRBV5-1,ASSLSQGARDTQY
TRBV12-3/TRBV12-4,ASSPGLAGVPLQETQY
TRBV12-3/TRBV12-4,ASSLGTNTGELF
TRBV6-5,ASIGVDTQY
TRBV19,ASHGGTIISNQPQH
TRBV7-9,ASSPRAVGYGYT
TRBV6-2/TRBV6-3,ASKSTGQATGELF
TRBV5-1,ASSSGPGGSQETQY
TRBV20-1,SAVGTSGLGFGF
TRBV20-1,SARVNEGTEAF
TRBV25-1,ASSPGTHMGFGDTQY
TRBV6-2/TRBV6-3,ASSEGNSPLH
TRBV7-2,ASSLISGGTADTQY
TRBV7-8,ASSLATGVDQPQH